This T cell receptor beta chain emerged from a study of cytomegalovirus exposure and HLA in healthy donors. Study-level points and caveats: TCR beta sequences reportedly predicted most subjects' HLA-A and HLA-B alleles accurately. Presence/absence analysis assumed near-uniform sequencing depth across donors. There were some V segments, including TRBV6-2 and TRBV6-3, excluded as indistinguishable. Earlier analysis looked at TCR beta V segments, and most were productive about 87% or about 30% of the time.

Germline V gives CDR1 SGDLS, CDR2 YYNGEE. The CDR3 has 14 residues. The ends were cut back, 0 bases at V and 6 bases at J, with 12 bases in the middle. Notes on this clone: As yet, its antigen is unknown.

Researchers ran the PCR with 60 Vbeta and 13 Jbeta primers. Profiled with immunoSEQ multiplex PCR; TCRdb holds only in-frame clones, not every one. Its clone listing holds around 140,000 clones. The J gene is TRBJ1-1, the V gene TRBV9; TRBD1 might be the D (6 bases). This clonotype originated in a woman aged 50 to 60 in good health and CMV-seronegative. Sequenced material: PBMCs. CDR3 residues: CASSVGQGSSEAFF. In DNA form, the CDR3 reads TGTGCCAGCAGCGTAGGCCAGGGGAGCTCTGAAGCTTTCTTT.